Given below is one TCR beta chain in context. What it binds is not known. The data stem from a study of PD-1 blockade in classical Hodgkin lymphoma. General observations from the study: Significantly greater TCR diversity emerged by C4D1 in CD4+ cells but not CD8+ cells.

TCRdb's copy holds only in-frame clones and misses some; the assay was immunoSEQ multiplex PCR. The table records 41,000 or so clones, roughly 80% of them present only once. In every patient, relapse followed autologous stem cell transplantation, while exposure to brentuximab vedotin differed. The TCR sequence derives from a human donor with classical Hodgkin lymphoma. This sample comprised peripheral blood mononuclear cells (PBMCs), obtained at baseline.

As DNA, the CDR3 is TGTGCCAGCAGCTGGGGGGCGGGAGATACGCAGTATTTT. This translates into CASSWGAGDTQYF. V gene TRBV11-2 combines with J gene TRBJ2-3; the D gene could be TRBD1 or TRBD2 (6 bases each). Trimming took off 4 bases at V and 5 bases at J, with 10 bases between the two ends. CDR1 and CDR2 from the germline V gene are SGHAT and FQNNGV. There are 13 residues in the CDR3.